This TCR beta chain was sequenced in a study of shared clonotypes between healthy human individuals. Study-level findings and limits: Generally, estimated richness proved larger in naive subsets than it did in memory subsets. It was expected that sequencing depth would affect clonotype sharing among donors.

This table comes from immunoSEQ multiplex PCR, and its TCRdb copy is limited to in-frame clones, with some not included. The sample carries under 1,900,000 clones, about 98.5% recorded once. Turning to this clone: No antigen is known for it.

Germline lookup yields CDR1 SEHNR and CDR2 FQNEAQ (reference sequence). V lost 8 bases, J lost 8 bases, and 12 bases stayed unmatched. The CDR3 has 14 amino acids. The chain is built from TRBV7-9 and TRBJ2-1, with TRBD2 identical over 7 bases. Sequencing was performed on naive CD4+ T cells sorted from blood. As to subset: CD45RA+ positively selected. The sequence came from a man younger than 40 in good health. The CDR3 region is CASGMGLLIYEQFF. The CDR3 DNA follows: TGTGCCAGCGGAATGGGACTATTGATTTATGAGCAGTTCTTC. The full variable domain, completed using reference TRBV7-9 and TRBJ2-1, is DTGVSQNPRHKITKRGQNVTFRCDPISEHNRLYWYRQTLGQGPEFLTYFQNEAQLEKSRLLSDRFSAERPKGSFSTLEIQRTEQGDSAMYLCASGMGLLIYEQFFGPGTRLTVL.